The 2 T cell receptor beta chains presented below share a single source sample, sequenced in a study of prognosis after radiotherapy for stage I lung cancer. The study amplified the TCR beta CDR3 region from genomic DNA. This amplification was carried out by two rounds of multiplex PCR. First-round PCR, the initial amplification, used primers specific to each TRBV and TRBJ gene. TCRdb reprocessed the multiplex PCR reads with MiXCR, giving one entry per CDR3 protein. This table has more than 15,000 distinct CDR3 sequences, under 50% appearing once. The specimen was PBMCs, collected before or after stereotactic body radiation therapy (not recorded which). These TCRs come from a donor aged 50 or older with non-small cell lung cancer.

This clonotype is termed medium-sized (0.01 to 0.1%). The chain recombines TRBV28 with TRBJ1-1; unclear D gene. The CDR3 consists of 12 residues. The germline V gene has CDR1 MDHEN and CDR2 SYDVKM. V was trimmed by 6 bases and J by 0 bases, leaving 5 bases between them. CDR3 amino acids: CASRTVNTEAFF. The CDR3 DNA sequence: TGTGCCAGCAGAACGGTGAACACTGAAGCTTTCTTT. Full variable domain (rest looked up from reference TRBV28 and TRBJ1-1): DVKVTQSSRYLVKRTGEKVFLECVQDMDHENMFWYRQDPGLGLRLIYFSYDVKMKEKGDIPEGYSVSREKKERFSLILESASTNQTSMYLCASRTVNTEAFFGQGTRLTVV.

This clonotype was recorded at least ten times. The CDR3 reads CASSPGGDHLYGYTF. The CDR3, as DNA: TGTGCCAGCAGCCCGGGAGGGGACCATTTATATGGCTACACCTTC. V gene TRBV16 combines with J gene TRBJ1-2; a possible D gene is TRBD1 (5 bases). V lost 4 bases and J 5 bases, leaving 17 bases between the germline ends. Germline values: CDR1 KGHSY, CDR2 FQNENV. The CDR3 covers 15 residues.